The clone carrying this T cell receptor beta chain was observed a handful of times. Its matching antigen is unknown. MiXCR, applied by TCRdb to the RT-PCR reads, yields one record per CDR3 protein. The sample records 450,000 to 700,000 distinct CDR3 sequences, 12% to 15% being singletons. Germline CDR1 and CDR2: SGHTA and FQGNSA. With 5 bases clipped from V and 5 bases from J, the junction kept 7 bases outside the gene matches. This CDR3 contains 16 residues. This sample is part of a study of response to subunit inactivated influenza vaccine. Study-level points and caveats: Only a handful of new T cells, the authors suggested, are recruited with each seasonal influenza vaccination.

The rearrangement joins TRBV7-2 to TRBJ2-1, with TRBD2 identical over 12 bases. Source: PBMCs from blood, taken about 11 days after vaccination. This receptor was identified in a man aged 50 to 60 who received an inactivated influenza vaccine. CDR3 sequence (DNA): TGTGCCAGCAGCATCCTAGCGGGAGGGCCTAACAATGAGCAGTTCTTC. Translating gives CASSILAGGPNNEQFF.